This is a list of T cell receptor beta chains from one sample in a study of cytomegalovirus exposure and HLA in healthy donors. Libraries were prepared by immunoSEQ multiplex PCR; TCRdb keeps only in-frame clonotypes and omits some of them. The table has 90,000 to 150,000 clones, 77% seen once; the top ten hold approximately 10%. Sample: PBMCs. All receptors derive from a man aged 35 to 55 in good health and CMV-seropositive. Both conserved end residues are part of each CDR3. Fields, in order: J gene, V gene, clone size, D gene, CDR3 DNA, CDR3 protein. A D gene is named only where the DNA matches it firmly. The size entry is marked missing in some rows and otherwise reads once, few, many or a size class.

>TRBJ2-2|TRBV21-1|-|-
TGTGCCAGCAGCAAAGTGGACAGGTGGTACACCGGGGAGCTGTTTTTT
CASSKVDRWYTGELFF
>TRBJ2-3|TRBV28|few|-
TGTGTCAACACCTTGAGGGGGTGGGGAACAGATACGCAGTATTTT
CVNTLRGWGTDTQYF
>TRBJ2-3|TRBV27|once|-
TGTGCCAGCAGTTTATCCGAGATTGGGGTCGGTCGGGGTACAGATACGCAGTATTTT
CASSLSEIGVGRGTDTQYF
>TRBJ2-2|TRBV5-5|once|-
TGTGCCAGCAGCTTGGTACGGGTTAGCACCGGGGAGCTGTTTTTT
CASSLVRVSTGELFF
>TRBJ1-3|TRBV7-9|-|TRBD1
TGTGCCAGCAGGGACAGGGACGTGTATCCTGGAAACACCATATATTTT
CASRDRDVYPGNTIYF
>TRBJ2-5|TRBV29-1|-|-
TGCAGCGTTGATGGAGAGGACAAGCAAGAGACCCAGTACTTC
CSVDGEDKQETQYF
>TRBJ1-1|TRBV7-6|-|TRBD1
TGTGCCAGCAGCCCCCGGGGACAGGGGTCACTTGTGAACACTGAAGCTTTCTTT
CASSPRGQGSLVNTEAFF
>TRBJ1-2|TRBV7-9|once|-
TGTGCCAGCAGCGCCGGGACACGGAACTATGGCTACACCTTC
CASSAGTRNYGYTF
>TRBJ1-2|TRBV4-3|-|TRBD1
TGCGCCAGCAGCCAAAACCTAAAAACAGGGGACGGTGGCTACACCTTC
CASSQNLKTGDGGYTF
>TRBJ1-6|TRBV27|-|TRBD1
TGTGCCAGCCAAGAATCCGCCGGGGGACAGAATAATTCACCCCTCCACTTT
CASQESAGGQNNSPLHF
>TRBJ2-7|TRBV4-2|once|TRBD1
TGTGCCAGCAGCCAAGATATCGTACAGGGGGCGTACGAGCAGTACTTC
CASSQDIVQGAYEQYF
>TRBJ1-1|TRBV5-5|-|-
TGTGCCAGCAGCCCAATATTCGGTAAGCTGAACACTGAAGCTTTCTTT
CASSPIFGKLNTEAFF
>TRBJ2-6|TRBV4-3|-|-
TGCGCCAGCAGTTCCTCTCCACGGGGGGCTTCTGGGGCCAACGGCCTGACTTTC
CASSSSPRGASGANGLTF
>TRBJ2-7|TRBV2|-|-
TGTGCCAGCAGTAAGGGAGATTACGAGCAGTACTTC
CASSKGDYEQYF
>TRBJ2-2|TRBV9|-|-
TGTGCCAGCAGCGTAGTCGCCCCCCAGGGGATGAACACCGGGGAGCTGTTTTTT
CASSVVAPQGMNTGELFF
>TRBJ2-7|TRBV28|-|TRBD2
TGTGCCAGCAGTTCCTGGGCGGGGGGCCTCAGGGGCGAGCAGTACTTC
CASSSWAGGLRGEQYF
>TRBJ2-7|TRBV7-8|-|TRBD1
TGTGCCAGCAGCCCGGAAATTCCGGGACAGGGGTTCGAGCAGTACTTC
CASSPEIPGQGFEQYF
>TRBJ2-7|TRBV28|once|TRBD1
TGTGCCAGCAGTTTCCCTGGGACAGGTTTGTACGAGCAGTACTTC
CASSFPGTGLYEQYF
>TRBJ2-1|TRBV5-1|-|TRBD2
TGCGCCAGCAGCTTAACAGCGGGGGGCACCAATGAGCAGTTCTTC
CASSLTAGGTNEQFF
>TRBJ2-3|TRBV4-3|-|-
TGCGCCAGCAGCCAAACAGGGTCGACGGATACGCAGTATTTT
CASSQTGSTDTQYF
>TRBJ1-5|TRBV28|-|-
TGTGCCAGCAGTTCCCACCTAAATCAGCCCCAGCATTTT
CASSSHLNQPQHF
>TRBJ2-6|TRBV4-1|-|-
TGCGCCAGCAGCCACCCTACAGGGCGCTCTGGGGCCAACGTCCTGACTTTC
CASSHPTGRSGANVLTF
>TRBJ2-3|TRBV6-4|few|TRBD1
TGTGCCAACCAACAGGGGGCAGATACGCAGTATTTT
CANQQGADTQYF
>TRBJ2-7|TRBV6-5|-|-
TGTGCCGTGGCCCGGGACACCTACGAGCAGTACTTC
CAVARDTYEQYF